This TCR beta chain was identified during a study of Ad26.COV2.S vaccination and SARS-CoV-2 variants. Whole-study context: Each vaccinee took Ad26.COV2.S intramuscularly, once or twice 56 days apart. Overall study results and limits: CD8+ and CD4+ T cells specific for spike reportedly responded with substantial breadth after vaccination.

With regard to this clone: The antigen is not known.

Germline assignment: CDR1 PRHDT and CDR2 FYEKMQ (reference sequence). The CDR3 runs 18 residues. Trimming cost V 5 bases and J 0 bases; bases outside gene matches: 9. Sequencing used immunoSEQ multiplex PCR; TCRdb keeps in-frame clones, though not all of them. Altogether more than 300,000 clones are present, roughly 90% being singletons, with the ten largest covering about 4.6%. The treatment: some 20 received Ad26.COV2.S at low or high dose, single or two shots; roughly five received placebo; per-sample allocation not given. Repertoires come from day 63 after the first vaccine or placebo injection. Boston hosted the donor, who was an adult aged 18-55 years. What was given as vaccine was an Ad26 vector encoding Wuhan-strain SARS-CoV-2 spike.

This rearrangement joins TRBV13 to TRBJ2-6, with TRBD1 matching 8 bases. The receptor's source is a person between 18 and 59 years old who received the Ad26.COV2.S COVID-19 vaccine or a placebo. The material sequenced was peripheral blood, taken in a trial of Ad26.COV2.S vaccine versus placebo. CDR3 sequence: CASSPRTGLNSGANVLTF. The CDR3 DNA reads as TGTGCCAGCAGCCCTCGGACAGGGTTAAACTCTGGGGCCAACGTCCTGACTTTC.